Presented here are 21 T cell receptor beta chains from one specimen sequenced in a study of tumor-infiltrating lymphocytes in primary liver carcinoma. Without any cell sorting, roughly 20-32 mg of bulk tissue yielded co-extracted RNA and DNA. Using a constant-region primer together with ProtoScript II reverse transcriptase, TCR beta cDNA was made from around 500 ng of total RNA. Slightly modified ARM-PCR with three nested multiplex PCR rounds yielded TCR beta libraries. PCR rounds one and two used TRBV1-TRBV30 forward primers with a C-beta reverse primer for around 10 cycles each. TCRdb redid the calling of the multiplex PCR reads with MiXCR, one entry per CDR3 protein. The table shows tens of thousands of distinct CDR3 sequences, with approximately 74% occurring only once. Source material: liver tumor tissue from sampling region 4. The sample's subset: tumor region T4, right-lateral pole. These receptors were taken from a man between 40 and 49 years old with primary liver carcinoma and hepatitis B virus infection.

Note on this clonotype: One junction end disagrees with the germline gene, perhaps due to a read error. This chain uses TRBV5-6 with TRBJ2-3; D gene ambiguous. This CDR3 contains 16 residues. In germline, CDR1 is SGHDT, CDR2 YYEEEE. The CDR3 nucleotides are TGTGCCAGCAGTCCGCGTCGAGAGTCGGGCACAGATACGAAGTATTTT. It specifies CASSPRRESGTDTKYF. The complete variable domain, with remaining parts taken from reference TRBV5-6 and TRBJ2-3, reads DAGVTQSPTHLIKTRGQQVTLRCSPKSGHDTVSWYQQALGQGPQFIFQYYEEEERQRGNFPDRFSGHQFPNYSSELNVNALLLGDSALYLCASSPRRESGTDTKYFGPGTRLTVL.

As to this clonotype: It is likely a read error, because the conserved phenylalanine at the end of the CDR3 is missing. Because the CDR3's place on the DNA is in doubt, the DNA is left out and the CDR3 is given as listed by TCRdb. CDR3: CAYSKTPGGTNEKLLL. This chain links TRBV11-2 with TRBJ1-4. The germline CDR1 and CDR2 sequences are SGHAT and FQNNGV. Counting both end residues, the CDR3 totals 16 amino acids.

Of note for this clonotype: The junction departs from the called germline gene at one end, perhaps through a read error. V and J are TRBV29-1 and TRBJ2-1; the match to TRBD2 covers 11 bases. The CDR3 has 13 amino acids. Germline lookup yields CDR1 SQVTM and CDR2 ANQGSEA. Here the CDR3 DNA reads TGTAGCGAGACTAGCGGGAATCTCTATGAGCAGTTCTTC. Protein sequence: CSETSGNLYEQFF.

Notes on this clonotype: Since a much larger clone is just one base distant, this may be a read error. The rearrangement uses TRBV5-1 and TRBJ2-1; the match to TRBD2 covers 7 bases. V shed 3 bases, J shed 7 bases, and the junction held 16 bases outside the gene matches. The CDR3 length is 17 residues. The germline V gene encodes CDR1 SGHRS and CDR2 YFSETQ. As DNA, the CDR3 is TGCGCCAGCAGCTCGGGACTACCGATCACCTTCCTAAATGAGCAGTTCTTC. This translates into CASSSGLPITFLNEQFF.

In the case of this clonotype: The conserved phenylalanine or tryptophan is not found at the CDR3 terminus, so this likely reflects a read error. The CDR3 protein is CTSTEWGVNVLTC. CDR3 nucleotides: TGTACCAGCACCGAGTGGGGGGTCAACGTCCTGACTTGC. The V gene is TRBV6-5, the J gene TRBJ2-6; D might be TRBD2 (6 bases). Germline V CDR1 and CDR2: MNHEY, SVGAGI. The CDR3 contains 13 residues.

Remarks on this clonotype: At one boundary the junction diverges from the germline segment, which might be a read error. The chain links TRBV6-5 to TRBJ2-2, with 13 positions matching TRBD2. Germline loops: CDR1 MNHEY, CDR2 SVGAGI. This CDR3 region has 18 residues. CDR3 loop: CASRSILRTSGRDGELYF. For the CDR3, the DNA is TGTGCCAGCAGATCGATCCTCAGGACTAGCGGGAGAGATGGGGAGCTGTATTTT.

This clonotype was seen just once. The gene calls are TRBV7-8 and TRBJ2-7; D remains ambiguous. This CDR3 has 14 amino acids. V lost 5 bases and J lost 3, with 14 bases in between. Germline V CDR1 and CDR2: SGHVS, FQNEAQ. The CDR3, as DNA: TGTGCCAGCAGCCCGAGAGGCATCGGCTACGAGCAGTACTTC. Its translation: CASSPRGIGYEQYF.

In the case of this clonotype: At one boundary the junction diverges from the germline segment, which might be a read error. This rearrangement joins TRBV11-2 to TRBJ2-2; 9 positions agree with TRBD2. The length of the CDR3 is 16 residues. CDR1 and CDR2 (germline): SGHAT, FQNNGV. CDR3 in amino acids: CDNSLEASGNSGVLFF. The CDR3 bases are TGTGACAACAGCTTAGAGGCTAGCGGGAACAGCGGGGTGCTGTTTTTT.

Regarding this clonotype: A much larger clone lies a single base off, so this may be a read error. The rearrangement joins TRBV13 to TRBJ2-5; D remains unclear. The germline V gene has CDR1 PRHDT and CDR2 FYEKMQ (reference sequence). This CDR3 has 14 residues. The CDR3 sequence: CANSLSRDQETQYF. CDR3 in DNA: TGTGCCAACAGCTTATCTAGGGACCAAGAGACCCAGTACTTC. Full variable domain (remainder filled in from reference TRBV13 and TRBJ2-5): AAGVIQSPRHLIKEKRETATLKCYPIPRHDTVYWYQQGPGQDPQFLISFYEKMQSDKGSIPDRFSAQQFSDYHSELNMSSLELGDSALYFCANSLSRDQETQYFGPGTRLLVL.

Comment on this clonotype: Germline is not matched at one junction end, which may reflect a read error. J is TRBJ1-1 and V is TRBV7-9, with D possibly matching TRBD1 (6 bases). CDR1 and CDR2 (germline): SEHNR, FQNEAQ (reference sequence). The CDR3 length is 14 residues. The CDR3 reads CPSSFLQGNTESFF. Here the CDR3 DNA reads TGTCCCAGCAGCTTCCTTCAGGGGAACACTGAATCTTTCTTT.

Points on this clonotype: Lacking the conserved final phenylalanine or tryptophan, this CDR3 likely reflects a read error. Because the CDR3's place on the DNA is in doubt, the DNA is left out and the CDR3 is given as listed by TCRdb. The chain has TRBV11-2 and TRBJ2-1; the DNA was not used to check the table's D call, TRBD2. The CDR3 is 14 residues long, ends included. The germline V gene has CDR1 SGHAT and CDR2 FQNNGV. The CDR3 reads CARSLYRLVSEQLL.

About this clonotype: In this CDR3 the conserved last residue, phenylalanine or tryptophan, is missing, so a read error is likely. No DNA is shown, since the ends of the CDR3 on it are uncertain; the CDR3 is the one TCRdb lists. The rearrangement links TRBV4-3 to TRBJ2-1; TRBD2 reflects the table's D call only, with no check against the DNA. The germline gives CDR1 LGHNA, CDR2 YSLEER. Both ends counted, the CDR3 spans 16 residues. CDR3 sequence reads: CAGSQDGLAAYNEQFS.

About this clonotype: One junction end disagrees with the germline gene, perhaps due to a read error. The chain carries TRBV11-3 and TRBJ2-1; possible D gene TRBD2, 5 bases. This CDR3 has 15 amino acids. Germline CDR1 SGHNT, CDR2 YENEEA. The CDR3 region is CTSSAGTREINDQFF. CDR3 sequence (DNA): TGTACCAGCAGCGCCGGTACTAGAGAGATTAATGATCAGTTCTTC. The entire variable domain, with the rest obtained from reference TRBV11-3 and TRBJ2-1, is as follows: EAGVVQSPRYKIIEKKQPVAFWCNPISGHNTLYWYLQNLGQGPELLIRYENEEAVDDSQLPKDRFSAERLKGVDSTLKIQPAELGDSAVYLCTSSAGTREINDQFFGPGTRLTVL.

Details on this clonotype: The junction does not match germline at one end; this may be a read error. The V call is TRBV6-5, the J call TRBJ2-3, with TRBD2 matching over 14 bases. The V gene's germline CDR1 is MNHEY and CDR2 SVGAGI. This CDR3 region has 17 residues. The CDR3 protein is CASSFSGLAGVGDTRYF. The CDR3 region has the DNA TGTGCCAGCAGTTTCTCGGGACTAGCGGGAGTTGGGGATACGCGGTACTTT.

With regard to this clonotype: Germline is not matched at one junction end, which may reflect a read error. The chain joins TRBV5-1 to TRBJ2-5; D is possibly TRBD1 (5 bases). The CDR3 consists of 18 residues. Per the germline V gene, CDR1 is SGHRS and CDR2 is YFSETQ. CDR3 region: CANSHNGQGFGPQETQCF. For the CDR3, the DNA is TGCGCCAACAGCCATAACGGTCAGGGTTTTGGCCCACAAGAGACCCAGTGCTTC.

This clonotype was seen many times. The rearrangement uses TRBV11-2 and TRBJ2-3; D may be TRBD2 (5 bases). Looked up from germline, CDR1 is SGHAT and CDR2 is FQNNGV. This CDR3 has 15 residues. V lost 0 bases to trimming and J lost 2 bases, with 9 bases between them. The DNA of the CDR3 is TGTGCCAGCAGCTTAGAGATTAGCGTCACAGATACGCAGTATTTT. This gives the protein CASSLEISVTDTQYF.

The V gene is TRBV9, the J gene TRBJ2-5; 9 nucleotides match TRBD1. Germline lookup yields CDR1 SGDLS and CDR2 YYNGEE. This CDR3 region has 14 residues. The junction had 8 bases not matched to a gene; V was cut back by 8 bases and J by 3 bases. The CDR3 sequence: CASSPWDREETQYF. DNA of the CDR3: TGTGCCAGTAGCCCCTGGGACAGGGAAGAGACCCAGTACTTC.

This clonotype has more than one count but fewer than ten. A much larger clone differs by one base, so this may be a read error. The gene calls are TRBV2 and TRBJ2-1, with D perhaps TRBD2 (5 bases). The CDR3 spans 11 residues. Germline lookup yields CDR1 SNHLY and CDR2 FYNNEI. CDR3 protein: CALPAGNGQFF. In nucleotides, the CDR3 is TGTGCCCTCCCTGCCGGGAATGGGCAGTTCTTC.

This clonotype appeared a single time. One end of the junction fails to match germline, which may point to a read error. The chain has TRBV29-1 and TRBJ2-2; D may be TRBD1 or TRBD2 (5 bases each). The length of the CDR3 is 15 residues. Germline lookup yields CDR1 SQVTM and CDR2 ANQGSEA. The CDR3 DNA is TGCTGCGTTGAAGTGGTTGGGGGAACCACCGGGGAGCTGTTTTTT. It specifies CCVEVVGGTTGELFF.

Points on this clonotype: An end of the junction does not agree with germline; a read error may underlie this. The genes are TRBV6-1 and TRBJ2-1; TRBD2 aligns across 8 bases. CDR3 length: 16 residues. CDR1 MNHNS and CDR2 SASEGT come from the germline V gene. The CDR3 reads CASRTSWADPYNGQFF. The DNA for the CDR3 is TGTGCCAGCCGGACTAGCTGGGCAGACCCTTACAATGGGCAGTTCTTC.

As concerns this clonotype: Compared with germline, one end of the junction differs, possibly owing to a read error. The V gene is TRBV6-5, the J gene TRBJ2-4; D is uncertain. The CDR3 spans 16 residues. Germline CDR1 reads MNHEY; CDR2 reads SVGAGI. The CDR3 here is CASSYSEWASKNIQYF. In DNA form, the CDR3 reads TGTGCAAGCAGTTACTCTGAATGGGCCTCTAAAAACATTCAGTACTTC.